A single sample gave rise to the 24 T cell receptor beta chains below, sequenced in a study of T cell repertoires in ileal Crohn's disease. Some clones are missing from TCRdb's copy, which holds only in-frame ones; the method was immunoSEQ multiplex PCR. The repertoire holds 2,000 to 2,500 clones, with more than 75% as singletons. What was sequenced was ileal tissue. The receptors shown here come from an adult with Crohn's disease.

The chain is built from TRBV13 and TRBJ2-5; D uncertain. CDR1 and CDR2 from the germline V gene are PRHDT and FYEKMQ (reference sequence). V was cut by 1 base and J by 3 bases, with 12 bases left in between. The CDR3 has 15 amino acids. Here the CDR3 reads CASSLERMEKETQYF. For the CDR3, the DNA is TGTGCCAGCAGCTTAGAGCGTATGGAGAAAGAGACCCAGTACTTC.

The chain uses TRBV5-5 and TRBJ1-4; a weak D match, TRBD1 (6 bases). The CDR3 has 18 amino acids. V lost 0 bases, J lost 3 bases, and 18 bases lay in between. Per the germline V gene, CDR1 is SGHKS and CDR2 is YYEKEE (reference sequence). CDR3 DNA: TGTGCCAGCAGCTTGGGACCGCACGGGGGGCAAGCTAATGAAAAACTGTTTTTT. The encoded protein is CASSLGPHGGQANEKLFF. The whole variable domain, remainder taken from reference TRBV5-5 and TRBJ1-4, is DAGVTQSPTHLIKTRGQQVTLRCSPISGHKSVSWYQQVLGQGPQFIFQYYEKEERGRGNFPDRFSARQFPNYSSELNVNALLLGDSALYLCASSLGPHGGQANEKLFFGSGTQLSVL.

The genes are TRBV10-3 and TRBJ2-5; D is perhaps TRBD2 (6 bases). CDR3 length: 14 residues. Germline V gene data show CDR1 as ENHRY and CDR2 as SYGVKD. V lost 0 bases to trimming and J lost 4 bases, with 9 bases between them. The CDR3 sequence is CAISESEGIETQYF. Here the CDR3 DNA reads TGTGCCATCAGTGAGTCGGAGGGGATAGAGACCCAGTACTTC.

The rearrangement joins TRBV4-1 to TRBJ1-1, with 7 bases lining up with TRBD1. J lost 6 bases, V lost 0 bases, and 13 bases had no gene match. CDR1 and CDR2 (germline): MGHRA, YSYEKL. The CDR3 spans 17 residues. CDR3 sequence reads: CASSQDNRGTGRAEAFF. The CDR3 DNA is TGCGCCAGCAGCCAAGATAACAGGGGCACCGGACGCGCTGAAGCTTTCTTT.

V and J are TRBV13 and TRBJ1-1; tentative D call: TRBD1 (5 bases). Germline V gene sequence: CDR1 PRHDT, CDR2 FYEKMQ (reference sequence). The CDR3 sequence is 14 residues long. Deletions cut 1 base from V and 5 bases from J, with 11 bases between. The CDR3 sequence: CASSLAARGTEAFF. CDR3 DNA: TGTGCCAGCAGCTTAGCTGCCCGGGGGACTGAAGCTTTCTTT.

The chain links TRBV11-2 to TRBJ2-5, with 13 bases identical to TRBD2. Per germline, CDR1 SGHAT and CDR2 FQNNGV. V gave up 5 bases and J gave up 8 bases; unmatched junction bases: 11. This CDR3 is 16 amino acids long. In DNA form, the CDR3 reads TGTGCCAGCAGCAGGACTAGCGGGGGTCCCCTAGACACCCAGTACTTC. It is translated as CASSRTSGGPLDTQYF.

The V gene is TRBV7-8, the J gene TRBJ2-5, with D maybe TRBD1 (6 bases). This CDR3 contains 15 residues. CDR1 SGHVS and CDR2 FQNEAQ come from the germline V gene. V was clipped by 1 base and J by 4 bases, with 13 bases between them. The CDR3 DNA reads as TGTGCCAGCAGCTTAGGGTCAGGGGAAGGAGAGACCCAGTACTTC. Its translation is CASSLGSGEGETQYF. Together with reference TRBV7-8 and TRBJ2-5, the CDR3 gives the full variable domain: GAGVSQSPRYKVAKRGQDVALRCDPISGHVSLFWYQQALGQGPEFLTYFQNEAQLDKSGLPSDRFFAERPEGSVSTLKIQRTQQEDSAVYLCASSLGSGEGETQYFGPGTRLLVL.

CDR3 residues: CASSLGVPGGEKLFF. CDR3 DNA sequence: TGCGCCAGCAGCTTGGGGGTTCCCGGGGGTGAAAAACTGTTTTTT. The rearrangement links TRBV5-1 to TRBJ1-4; D may be TRBD1 (5 bases). Germline-derived CDR1 and CDR2 are SGHRS and YFSETQ. The ends were cut back, 0 bases at V and 7 bases at J, with 13 bases in the middle. The CDR3 covers 15 residues.

The chain's CDR3 is CASSLGLTAGNTIYF. DNA of the CDR3: TGTGCCAGCAGCTTGGGGTTGACAGCCGGAAACACCATATATTTT. The chain links TRBV5-5 to TRBJ1-3; D perhaps matches TRBD1 (5 bases). CDR3 length: 15 amino acids. V was clipped by 0 bases and J by 4 bases, with 11 bases between them. CDR1 and CDR2 (germline): SGHKS, YYEKEE (reference sequence).

This rearrangement joins TRBV4-3 to TRBJ2-1, with 9 bases aligning to TRBD2. Unmatched junction bases numbered 5, after V lost 0 bases and J lost 2 bases. Germline V CDR1 and CDR2: LGHNA, YSLEER. This CDR3 contains 17 residues. The CDR3 nucleotides read TGCGCCAGCAGCCAAGATCCGGCTAGCGGGGCCTACAATGAGCAGTTCTTC. Its translation: CASSQDPASGAYNEQFF.

The V gene is TRBV21-1, the J gene TRBJ2-5; no check of the table's D call, TRBD2, against the DNA was made. TRBV21-1 is annotated as a pseudogene. The CDR3 is made up of 12 amino acids. The CDR3 loop is CASSKSKETQYF. CDR3 DNA: TGTGCCAGCAGCAAAAGCAAAGAGACCCAGTACTTC.

The chain recombines TRBV11-2 with TRBJ2-6; 7 nucleotides line up with TRBD1. Germline CDR1 reads SGHAT; CDR2 reads FQNNGV. V dropped 2 bases and J dropped 4; count of bases not matched to a gene: 11. The CDR3 spans 18 residues. The CDR3 region has the DNA TGTGCCAGCAGCTTAATATTGGGACAGCCTCTGGGGGCCAACGTCCTGACTTTC. Amino acids: CASSLILGQPLGANVLTF.

This clone was detected only once. This chain joins TRBV7-2 and TRBJ2-3; a possible D gene is TRBD1 (6 bases). Germline CDR1 is SGHTA and CDR2 is FQGNSA. This CDR3 comprises 14 residues. Trimming cost V 1 base and J 4 bases, with 9 bases left between them. The CDR3 is CASSLDPGADTQYF. The CDR3 DNA reads as TGTGCCAGCAGCTTAGACCCAGGGGCAGATACGCAGTATTTT.

This chain uses TRBV4-3 with TRBJ1-5; a possible D gene is TRBD1 (5 bases). V lost 0 bases and J 5 bases, leaving 8 bases between the germline ends. Germline V gives CDR1 LGHNA, CDR2 YSLEER. The CDR3 consists of 14 residues. CDR3 coding DNA: TGCGCCAGCAGCCAAGAAGACAGCGATCAGCCCCAGCATTTT. Amino acid sequence: CASSQEDSDQPQHF.

The V call is TRBV29-1, the J call TRBJ2-7; 8 bases fit TRBD1. The ends lost 5 bases at V and 2 bases at J; junction bases unmatched: 2. In germline, CDR1 is SQVTM, CDR2 ANQGSEA. This CDR3 is 12 amino acids long. The CDR3 loop is CSVLTGAYEQYF. As DNA, the CDR3 is TGCAGCGTTTTGACAGGGGCCTACGAGCAGTACTTC.

This rearrangement joins TRBV4-2 to TRBJ2-2; 7 bases line up with TRBD1. The CDR3 length is 16 residues. The V segment lost 4 bases and the J segment 2 bases; nucleotides outside the gene matches: 7. Per germline, CDR1 LGHNA and CDR2 YNFKEQ. CDR3 DNA sequence: TGTGCCAGCAGCCGTTCCGGGGACAGTAACACCGGGGAGCTGTTTTTT. As protein: CASSRSGDSNTGELFF.

This clone was seen a single time. The rearrangement uses TRBV30 and TRBJ2-2, with D uncertain. CDR3 length: 14 residues. Germline CDR1 reads GTSNPN; CDR2 reads SVGIG (reference sequence). V lost 2 bases to trimming and J lost 0 bases, with 7 bases between them. CDR3 in DNA: TGTGCCTGGAGTAGACACCCGAACACCGGGGAGCTGTTTTTT. Protein product: CAWSRHPNTGELFF.

The rearrangement joins TRBV30 to TRBJ1-5, with 7 bases that match TRBD1. V was pared by 5 bases and J by 4 bases, with 5 bases of the junction left unmatched. Germline CDR1 GTSNPN, CDR2 SVGIG (reference sequence). This CDR3 has 13 residues. In DNA, the CDR3 is TGTGCCTGGGACAGGGAGAGGAATCAGCCCCAGCATTTT. This encodes CAWDRERNQPQHF. The full variable domain, in which reference TRBV30 and TRBJ1-5 provide the parts outside the CDR3, is SQTIHQWPATLVQPVGSPLSLECTVEGTSNPNLYWYRQAAGRGLQLLFYSVGIGQISSEVPQNLSASRPQDRQFILSSKKLLLSDSGFYLCAWDRERNQPQHFGDGTRLSIL.

The chain carries TRBV19 and TRBJ2-1; maybe TRBD2 (7 bases). This CDR3 is 14 amino acids long. Per the germline V gene, CDR1 is LNHDA and CDR2 is SQIVND (reference sequence). The germline V and J ends were trimmed by 6 bases and 8 bases, with 17 bases remaining between them. In DNA, the CDR3 is TGTGCCAGTAGGGGAGGGGGGGGCCTTTATGAGCAGTTCTTC. Protein: CASRGGGGLYEQFF.

DNA of the CDR3: TGTGCCAGCAGCCCCACAGAGGGCTACACCTTC. The encoded protein is CASSPTEGYTF. The chain combines TRBV11-2 with TRBJ1-2; D is ambiguous. Per germline, CDR1 SGHAT and CDR2 FQNNGV. The CDR3 runs 11 residues. The V end lost 5 bases, the J end lost 8 bases, and 9 bases lay between the germline ends.

This rearrangement joins TRBV4-1 to TRBJ2-1, with 14 bases that match TRBD2. The CDR3 has 16 residues. Per germline, CDR1 MGHRA and CDR2 YSYEKL. V was pared by 5 bases and J by 7 bases, with 7 bases of the junction left unmatched. This CDR3 is CASSTRLAGGRNEQFF. The CDR3 nucleotides are TGCGCCAGCAGCACCCGACTAGCGGGGGGGAGGAATGAGCAGTTCTTC.

This chain links TRBV15 with TRBJ2-7, with D hard to call. The CDR3 has 13 amino acids. Per the germline V gene, CDR1 is LNHNV and CDR2 is YYDKDF (reference sequence). Between the trimmed V and J ends, which lost 1 base and 0 bases, there was a span of 4 bases. CDR3 DNA: TGTGCCACCAGCAGAGGTAGCTCCTACGAGCAGTACTTC. Translating gives CATSRGSSYEQYF.

The count of this clone is one. V usage is TRBV27 and J usage is TRBJ1-2; 8 nucleotides line up with TRBD1. There are 14 residues in the CDR3. Trimming at V came to 6 bases and at J to 7 bases, leaving 10 bases not matched to a gene. Germline lookup yields CDR1 MNHEY and CDR2 SMNVEV (reference sequence). CDR3 DNA sequence: TGTGCCAGCAGACTTACCTCAGGGGGCCCTGGCTACACCTTC. This sequence encodes CASRLTSGGPGYTF.

The chain recombines TRBV30 with TRBJ1-2, with D tentatively TRBD1 (6 bases). Germline CDR1 is GTSNPN and CDR2 is SVGIG (reference sequence). The CDR3 runs to 13 residues. Trimming removed 2 bases at V and 7 bases at J, with 14 bases between. CDR3 residues: CAWSRGGQGGYTF. Written as DNA, the CDR3 is TGTGCCTGGAGTCGGGGGGGGCAGGGTGGCTACACCTTC.